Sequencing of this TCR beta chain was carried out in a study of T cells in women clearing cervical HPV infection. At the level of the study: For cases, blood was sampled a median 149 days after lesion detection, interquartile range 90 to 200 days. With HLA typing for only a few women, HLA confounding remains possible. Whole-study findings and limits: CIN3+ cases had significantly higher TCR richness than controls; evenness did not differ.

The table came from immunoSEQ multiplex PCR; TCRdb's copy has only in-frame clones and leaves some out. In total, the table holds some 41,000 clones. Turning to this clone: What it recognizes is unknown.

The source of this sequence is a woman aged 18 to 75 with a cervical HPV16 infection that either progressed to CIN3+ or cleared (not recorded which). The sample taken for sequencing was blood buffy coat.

CDR3 amino acids: CASSPVGGSGETQYF. The CDR3 DNA, read in part, is TGTGCCAGCTCCCCGGTTGGCGGGAGTGGGGAGACG. This rearrangement joins TRBV2 to TRBJ2-3; 7 positions agree with TRBD2. The read terminates 3 residues ahead of where the CDR3 ends, so the germline J gene completes it. The CDR3 contains 15 residues. The germline CDR1 and CDR2 sequences are SNHLY and FYNNEI.